This T cell receptor beta chain stems from a study of CD8 T cells in Susac syndrome. Study-level findings and limits: The study recognized that the number of individuals in its TCR sequencing and HLA analysis was relatively small.

Of note for this clonotype: What it binds is not known.

Random hexamers were used to reverse transcribe the RNA input (0.5 to 1 ug). TCRdb reprocessed the immunoSEQ multiplex PCR reads with MiXCR, giving one entry per CDR3 protein. This table has roughly 120,000 distinct CDR3 sequences, just over 90% appearing once. The V end lost 0 bases, the J end lost 2 bases, and 14 bases lay between the germline ends. Germline V gene data show CDR1 as PRHDT and CDR2 as FYEKMQ (reference sequence). The CDR3 has 16 amino acids. Treatment-naive patients with stable or active relapsing-remitting disease served as multiple sclerosis controls. The genes are TRBV13 and TRBJ2-7; D is perhaps TRBD2 (6 bases). This receptor was identified in a human donor with multiple sclerosis. The sequenced material came from CD8+ T cells from PBMCs. The CDR3, as DNA: TGTGCCAGCAGCTTAGGTAGCGGAAACCGGGCCTACGAGCAGTACGTC. It specifies CASSLGSGNRAYEQYV.